A single sample gave rise to the 8 T cell receptor beta chains below, sequenced in a study of cytomegalovirus exposure and HLA in healthy donors. With 60 Vbeta and 13 Jbeta primers, the PCR was carried out. The data were produced by immunoSEQ multiplex PCR, yet TCRdb's version contains in-frame clones alone and is incomplete. The profile covers some 120,000 clones, with about four fifths appearing a single time and roughly 3.1% taken by the ten largest. Material for sequencing was PBMCs. The receptors shown here come from a man younger than 40 in good health and CMV-seronegative.

The chain joins TRBV4-3 to TRBJ1-5; maybe TRBD1 (5 bases). The CDR3 extends over 13 amino acids. Trimming left V 9 bases short and J 6 bases short, with 15 bases between. Germline CDR1 reads LGHNA; CDR2 reads YSLEER. CDR3 sequence: CASALQGGQPQHF. The CDR3 region has the DNA TGCGCCAGTGCGTTGCAGGGTGGTCAGCCCCAGCATTTT.

This chain connects TRBV7-2 to TRBJ2-1; 7 nucleotides line up with TRBD1. V shed 3 bases, J shed 2 bases, and the junction held 7 bases outside the gene matches. Germline CDR1 SGHTA, CDR2 FQGNSA. The CDR3 consists of 16 residues. CDR3: CASSFTGTVAYNEQFF. Here the CDR3 DNA reads TGTGCCAGCAGCTTTACCGGGACAGTCGCCTACAATGAGCAGTTCTTC.

The V gene is TRBV2, the J gene TRBJ1-1; D gene unclear. Germline CDR1 SNHLY, CDR2 FYNNEI. The CDR3 is made up of 13 amino acids. The V and J ends lost 6 bases and 1 base respectively, with 9 bases between them. CDR3 sequence (DNA): TGTGCCAGCAGGTATCGGTCGAACACTGAAGCTTTCTTT. It yields the protein CASRYRSNTEAFF.

The CDR3 nucleotides are TGCGCCAGCAGCCAAGAGCGAGTCGCCGCGTACAGGGTCAACTACGAGCAGTACTTC. Translated, it gives CASSQERVAAYRVNYEQYF. This sequence joins TRBV4-3 and TRBJ2-7; D perhaps matches TRBD1 (6 bases). The germline V and J ends were trimmed by 0 bases and 3 bases, with 24 bases remaining between them. CDR1 LGHNA and CDR2 YSLEER come from the germline V gene. The CDR3 is 19 residues long.

V usage is TRBV11-2 and J usage is TRBJ1-1, with D possibly TRBD1 on 6 matching bases. CDR1 is SGHAT and CDR2 is FQNNGV in the germline V gene. The CDR3 is 13 residues long. Trimming cost V 5 bases and J 8 bases, with 15 bases left between them. The CDR3 DNA reads TGTGCCAGCAGCGTCGACCGGACAGACGAAGCTTTCTTT. Its protein is CASSVDRTDEAFF.

In DNA, the CDR3 is TGTGCCAGCAGCTTGGAGGTAGCTTACGAGCAGTACTTC. Translation: CASSLEVAYEQYF. The J gene is TRBJ2-7, the V gene TRBV5-4; D not resolved. The CDR3 spans 13 residues. V gave up 0 bases and J gave up 4 bases, with 8 bases separating them. From germline, CDR1 is SGHNT and CDR2 YYREEE (reference sequence).

The chain joins TRBV6-5 to TRBJ2-2; no reliable D call. Germline V gene lookup returns CDR1 MNHEY and CDR2 SVGAGI. With 0 bases removed from V and 5 bases from J, the gap between germline ends came to 10 bases. This CDR3 is built from 15 residues. CDR3 DNA sequence: TGTGCCAGCAGTTACTCGACCAGGTGGACCGGGGAGCTGTTTTTT. Encoded protein: CASSYSTRWTGELFF.

The gene calls are TRBV29-1 and TRBJ1-2; the match to TRBD1 covers 7 bases. This CDR3 is built from 12 residues. The germline CDR1 and CDR2 sequences are SQVTM and ANQGSEA. V lost 3 bases and J lost 8; bases outside the gene matches: 6. This chain's CDR3 is CSVDQTGEGYTF. The CDR3 region has the DNA TGCAGCGTTGACCAAACAGGGGAAGGCTACACCTTC.